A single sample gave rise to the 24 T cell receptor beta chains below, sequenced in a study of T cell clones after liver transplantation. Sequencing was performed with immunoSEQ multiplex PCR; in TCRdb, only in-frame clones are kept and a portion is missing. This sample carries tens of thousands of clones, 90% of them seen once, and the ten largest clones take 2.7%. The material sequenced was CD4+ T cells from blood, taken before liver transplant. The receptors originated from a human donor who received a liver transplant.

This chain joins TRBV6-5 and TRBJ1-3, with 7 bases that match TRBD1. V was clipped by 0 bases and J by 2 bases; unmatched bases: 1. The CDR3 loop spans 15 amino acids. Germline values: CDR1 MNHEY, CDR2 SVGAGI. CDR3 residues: CASSYSTGTGNTIYF. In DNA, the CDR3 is TGTGCCAGCAGTTACTCGACAGGGACTGGAAACACCATATATTTT.

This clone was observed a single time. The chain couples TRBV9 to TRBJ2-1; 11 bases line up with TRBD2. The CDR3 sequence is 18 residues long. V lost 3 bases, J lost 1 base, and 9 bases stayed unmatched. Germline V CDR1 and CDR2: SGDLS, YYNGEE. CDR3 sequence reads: CASSGIAGGPGSYNEQFF. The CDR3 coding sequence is TGTGCCAGCAGCGGAATAGCGGGAGGGCCTGGGTCCTACAATGAGCAGTTCTTC.

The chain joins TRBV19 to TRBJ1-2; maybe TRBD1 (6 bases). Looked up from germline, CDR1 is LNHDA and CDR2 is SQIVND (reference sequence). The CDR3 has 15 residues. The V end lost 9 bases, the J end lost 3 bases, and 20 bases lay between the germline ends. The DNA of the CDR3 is TGTGCCAGCACCAGGGGATACCTCGGAGACTATGGCTACACCTTC. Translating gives CASTRGYLGDYGYTF.

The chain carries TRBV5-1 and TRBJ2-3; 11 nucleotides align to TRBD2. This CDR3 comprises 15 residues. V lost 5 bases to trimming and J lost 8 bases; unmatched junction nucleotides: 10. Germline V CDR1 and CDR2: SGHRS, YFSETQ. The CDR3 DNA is TGCGCCAGCAGTCTACTAGCGGGAGAATCCAGTACGCAGTATTTT. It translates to CASSLLAGESSTQYF. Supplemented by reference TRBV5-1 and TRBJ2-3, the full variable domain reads KAGVTQTPRYLIKTRGQQVTLSCSPISGHRSVSWYQQTPGQGLQFLFEYFSETQRNKGNFPGRFSGRQFSNSRSEMNVSTLELGDSALYLCASSLLAGESSTQYFGPGTRLTVL.

The CDR3 bases are TGTGCCAGCAGCGCGCCCGGTGGGGAGACCCAGTACTTC. Its translation: CASSAPGGETQYF. This chain uses TRBV5-4 with TRBJ2-5; no clear D. Germline V gene lookup returns CDR1 SGHNT and CDR2 YYREEE (reference sequence). Trimming shortened V by 4 bases and J by 5 bases, and 12 bases separated the two germline ends. There are 13 residues in the CDR3.

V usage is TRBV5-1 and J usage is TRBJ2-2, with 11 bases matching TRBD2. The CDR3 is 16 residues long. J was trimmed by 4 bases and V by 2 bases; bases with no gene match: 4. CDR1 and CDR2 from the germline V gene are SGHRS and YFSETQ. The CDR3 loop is CASSFGLAGITGELFF. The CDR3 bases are TGCGCCAGCAGCTTCGGACTAGCGGGTATCACCGGGGAGCTGTTTTTT.

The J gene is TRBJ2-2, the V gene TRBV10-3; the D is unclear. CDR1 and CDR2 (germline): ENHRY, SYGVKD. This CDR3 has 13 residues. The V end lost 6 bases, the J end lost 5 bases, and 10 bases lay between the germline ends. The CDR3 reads CAIRRSETGELFF. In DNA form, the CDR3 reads TGTGCCATCAGACGCTCAGAGACCGGGGAGCTGTTTTTT.

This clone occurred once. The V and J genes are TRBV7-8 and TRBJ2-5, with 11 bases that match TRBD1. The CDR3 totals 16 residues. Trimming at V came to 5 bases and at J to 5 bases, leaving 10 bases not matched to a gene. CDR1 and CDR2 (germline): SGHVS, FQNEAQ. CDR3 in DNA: TGTGCCAGCAGCGTTACCCGGACAGGGGGCAGGGAGACCCAGTACTTC. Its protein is CASSVTRTGGRETQYF.

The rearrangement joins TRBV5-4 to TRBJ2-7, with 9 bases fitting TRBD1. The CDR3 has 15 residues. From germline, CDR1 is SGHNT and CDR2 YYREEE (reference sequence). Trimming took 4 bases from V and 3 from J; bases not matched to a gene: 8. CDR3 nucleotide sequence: TGTGCCAGCAGCAACGCCGGGACAGGGAGCTACGAGCAGTACTTC. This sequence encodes CASSNAGTGSYEQYF.

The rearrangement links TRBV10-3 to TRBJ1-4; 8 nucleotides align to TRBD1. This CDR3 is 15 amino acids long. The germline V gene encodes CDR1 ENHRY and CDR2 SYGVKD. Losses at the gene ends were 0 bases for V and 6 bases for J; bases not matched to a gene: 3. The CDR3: CAISESETGDEKLFF. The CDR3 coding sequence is TGTGCCATCAGTGAGTCTGAGACAGGGGATGAAAAACTGTTTTTT.

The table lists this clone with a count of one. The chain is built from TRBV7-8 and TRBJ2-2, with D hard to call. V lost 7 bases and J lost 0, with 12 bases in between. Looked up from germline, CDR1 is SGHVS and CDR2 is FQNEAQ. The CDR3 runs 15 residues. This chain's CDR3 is CASISPGANTGELFF. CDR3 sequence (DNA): TGTGCCAGCATCAGCCCCGGCGCGAACACCGGGGAGCTGTTTTTT.

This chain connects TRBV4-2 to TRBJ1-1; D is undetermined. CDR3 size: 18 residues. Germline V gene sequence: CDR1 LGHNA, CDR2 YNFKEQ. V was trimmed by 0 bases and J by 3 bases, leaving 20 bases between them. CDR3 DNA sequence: TGTGCCAGCAGCCAAGATAAGGTGGGTCTTGCGGTTGACACTGAAGCTTTCTTT. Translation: CASSQDKVGLAVDTEAFF.

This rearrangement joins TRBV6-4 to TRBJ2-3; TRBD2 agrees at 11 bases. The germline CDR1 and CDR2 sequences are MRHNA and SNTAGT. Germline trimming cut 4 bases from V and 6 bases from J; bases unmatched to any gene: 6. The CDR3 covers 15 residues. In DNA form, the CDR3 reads TGTGCCAGCAGTGTGCTAGCGGGAGGATCTGATACGCAGTATTTT. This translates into CASSVLAGGSDTQYF.

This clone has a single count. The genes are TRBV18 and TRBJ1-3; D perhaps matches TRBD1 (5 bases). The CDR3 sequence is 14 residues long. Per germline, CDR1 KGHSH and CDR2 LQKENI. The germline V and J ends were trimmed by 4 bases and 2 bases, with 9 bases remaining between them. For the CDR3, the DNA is TGTGCCAGCTCACGTCCGGGGGCTGGAAACACCATATATTTT. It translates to CASSRPGAGNTIYF.

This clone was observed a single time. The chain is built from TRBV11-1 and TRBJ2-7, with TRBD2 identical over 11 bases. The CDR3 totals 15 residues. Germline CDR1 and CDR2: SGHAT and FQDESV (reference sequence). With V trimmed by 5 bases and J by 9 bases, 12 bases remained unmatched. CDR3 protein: CASSPPGLAAEGQYF. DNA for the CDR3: TGTGCCAGCAGCCCACCGGGACTAGCGGCTGAGGGGCAGTACTTC.

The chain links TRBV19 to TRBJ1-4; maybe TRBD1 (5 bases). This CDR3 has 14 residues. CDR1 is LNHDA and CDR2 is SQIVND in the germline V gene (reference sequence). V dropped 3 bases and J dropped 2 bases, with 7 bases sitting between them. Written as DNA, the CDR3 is TGTGCCAGTAGTATCACAGGTACTAATGAAAAACTGTTTTTT. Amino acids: CASSITGTNEKLFF.

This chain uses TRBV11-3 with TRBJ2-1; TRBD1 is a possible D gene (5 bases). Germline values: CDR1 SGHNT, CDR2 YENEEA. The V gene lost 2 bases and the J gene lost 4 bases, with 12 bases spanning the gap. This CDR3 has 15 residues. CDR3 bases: TGTGCCAGCAGCTTAAGCCAGGGCCTATACAATGAGCAGTTCTTC. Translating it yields CASSLSQGLYNEQFF. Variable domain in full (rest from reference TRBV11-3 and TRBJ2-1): EAGVVQSPRYKIIEKKQPVAFWCNPISGHNTLYWYLQNLGQGPELLIRYENEEAVDDSQLPKDRFSAERLKGVDSTLKIQPAELGDSAVYLCASSLSQGLYNEQFFGPGTRLTVL.

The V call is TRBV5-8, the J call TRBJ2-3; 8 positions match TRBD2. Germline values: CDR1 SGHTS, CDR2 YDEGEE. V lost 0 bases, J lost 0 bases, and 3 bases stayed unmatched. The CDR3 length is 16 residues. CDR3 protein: CASSLVAGSSTDTQYF. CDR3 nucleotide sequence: TGTGCCAGCAGCTTGGTAGCGGGGTCTAGCACAGATACGCAGTATTTT.

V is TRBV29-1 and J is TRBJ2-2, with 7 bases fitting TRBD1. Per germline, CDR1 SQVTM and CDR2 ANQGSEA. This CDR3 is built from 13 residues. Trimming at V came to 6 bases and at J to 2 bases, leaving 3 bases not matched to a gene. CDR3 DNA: TGCAGCGTCCGGGACAGCAACACCGGGGAGCTGTTTTTT. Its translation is CSVRDSNTGELFF.

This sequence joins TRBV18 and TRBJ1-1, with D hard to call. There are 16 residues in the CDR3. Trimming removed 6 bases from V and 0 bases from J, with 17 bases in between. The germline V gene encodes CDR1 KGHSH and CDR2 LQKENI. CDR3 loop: CASSFRGSVMNTEAFF. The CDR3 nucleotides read TGTGCCAGCTCGTTCCGAGGGTCGGTAATGAACACTGAAGCTTTCTTT.

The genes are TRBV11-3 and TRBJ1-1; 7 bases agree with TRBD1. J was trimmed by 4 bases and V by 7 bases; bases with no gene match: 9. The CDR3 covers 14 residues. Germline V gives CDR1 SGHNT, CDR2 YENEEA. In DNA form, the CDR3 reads TGTGCCAGCACCACTGGAGGGGGCGGCACTGAAGCTTTCTTT. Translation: CASTTGGGGTEAFF. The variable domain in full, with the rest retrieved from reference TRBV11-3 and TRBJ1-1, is EAGVVQSPRYKIIEKKQPVAFWCNPISGHNTLYWYLQNLGQGPELLIRYENEEAVDDSQLPKDRFSAERLKGVDSTLKIQPAELGDSAVYLCASTTGGGGTEAFFGQGTRLTVV.

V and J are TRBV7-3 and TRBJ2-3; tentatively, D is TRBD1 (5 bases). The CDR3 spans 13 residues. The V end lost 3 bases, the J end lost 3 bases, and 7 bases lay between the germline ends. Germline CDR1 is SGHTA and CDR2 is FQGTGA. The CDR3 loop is CASSFQGTDTQYF. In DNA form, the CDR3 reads TGTGCCAGCAGCTTCCAGGGAACAGATACGCAGTATTTT.

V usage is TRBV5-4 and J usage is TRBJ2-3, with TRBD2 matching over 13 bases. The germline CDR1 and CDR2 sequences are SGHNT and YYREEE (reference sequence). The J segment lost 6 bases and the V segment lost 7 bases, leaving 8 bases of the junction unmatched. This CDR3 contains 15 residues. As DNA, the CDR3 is TGTGCCAGCCGAGAGGGGACTAGCGGGACCGATACGCAGTATTTT. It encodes CASREGTSGTDTQYF.

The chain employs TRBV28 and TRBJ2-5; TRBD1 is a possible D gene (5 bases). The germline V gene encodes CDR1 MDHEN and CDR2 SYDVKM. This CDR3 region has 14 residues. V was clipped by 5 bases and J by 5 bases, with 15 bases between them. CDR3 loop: CASSNTGSGETQYF. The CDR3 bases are TGTGCCAGCAGTAATACAGGCTCTGGGGAGACCCAGTACTTC. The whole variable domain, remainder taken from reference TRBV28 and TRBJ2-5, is DVKVTQSSRYLVKRTGEKVFLECVQDMDHENMFWYRQDPGLGLRLIYFSYDVKMKEKGDIPEGYSVSREKKERFSLILESASTNQTSMYLCASSNTGSGETQYFGPGTRLLVL.